This T cell receptor (beta chain) came from a study of T cell repertoires in cytomegalovirus infection. Study background: Well-studied HLA-B-restricted CMV epitopes were used in the study alongside recently identified HLA-C-restricted ones. General observations from the study: Cumulative frequency (of public TCR beta family members) identified carriers of CMV plus the relevant HLA.

From the reads, TCRdb called clonotypes with MiXCR, one entry per CDR3 protein. The table includes around 750,000 distinct CDR3 sequences, approximately 30% detected once. There are a few counts of this clonotype. Its antigen is unknown. The CDR3 extends over 12 amino acids. Trimming pared 10 bases from V and 2 bases from J, leaving 11 bases between. Germline V gene sequence: CDR1 LNHDA, CDR2 SQIVND (reference sequence). The V call is TRBV19, the J call TRBJ1-1; no reliable D call. Sequenced material: cultured CD8+ T cells from PBMCs, taken from culture after CMV antigen stimulation. The source is a human donor in good health (CMV status not recorded). Some clones in this sample may be carry-over from other donors' samples. CDR3 protein: CATDPSNTEAFF. The DNA of the CDR3 is TGTGCCACTGATCCTTCAAACACTGAAGCTTTCTTT.